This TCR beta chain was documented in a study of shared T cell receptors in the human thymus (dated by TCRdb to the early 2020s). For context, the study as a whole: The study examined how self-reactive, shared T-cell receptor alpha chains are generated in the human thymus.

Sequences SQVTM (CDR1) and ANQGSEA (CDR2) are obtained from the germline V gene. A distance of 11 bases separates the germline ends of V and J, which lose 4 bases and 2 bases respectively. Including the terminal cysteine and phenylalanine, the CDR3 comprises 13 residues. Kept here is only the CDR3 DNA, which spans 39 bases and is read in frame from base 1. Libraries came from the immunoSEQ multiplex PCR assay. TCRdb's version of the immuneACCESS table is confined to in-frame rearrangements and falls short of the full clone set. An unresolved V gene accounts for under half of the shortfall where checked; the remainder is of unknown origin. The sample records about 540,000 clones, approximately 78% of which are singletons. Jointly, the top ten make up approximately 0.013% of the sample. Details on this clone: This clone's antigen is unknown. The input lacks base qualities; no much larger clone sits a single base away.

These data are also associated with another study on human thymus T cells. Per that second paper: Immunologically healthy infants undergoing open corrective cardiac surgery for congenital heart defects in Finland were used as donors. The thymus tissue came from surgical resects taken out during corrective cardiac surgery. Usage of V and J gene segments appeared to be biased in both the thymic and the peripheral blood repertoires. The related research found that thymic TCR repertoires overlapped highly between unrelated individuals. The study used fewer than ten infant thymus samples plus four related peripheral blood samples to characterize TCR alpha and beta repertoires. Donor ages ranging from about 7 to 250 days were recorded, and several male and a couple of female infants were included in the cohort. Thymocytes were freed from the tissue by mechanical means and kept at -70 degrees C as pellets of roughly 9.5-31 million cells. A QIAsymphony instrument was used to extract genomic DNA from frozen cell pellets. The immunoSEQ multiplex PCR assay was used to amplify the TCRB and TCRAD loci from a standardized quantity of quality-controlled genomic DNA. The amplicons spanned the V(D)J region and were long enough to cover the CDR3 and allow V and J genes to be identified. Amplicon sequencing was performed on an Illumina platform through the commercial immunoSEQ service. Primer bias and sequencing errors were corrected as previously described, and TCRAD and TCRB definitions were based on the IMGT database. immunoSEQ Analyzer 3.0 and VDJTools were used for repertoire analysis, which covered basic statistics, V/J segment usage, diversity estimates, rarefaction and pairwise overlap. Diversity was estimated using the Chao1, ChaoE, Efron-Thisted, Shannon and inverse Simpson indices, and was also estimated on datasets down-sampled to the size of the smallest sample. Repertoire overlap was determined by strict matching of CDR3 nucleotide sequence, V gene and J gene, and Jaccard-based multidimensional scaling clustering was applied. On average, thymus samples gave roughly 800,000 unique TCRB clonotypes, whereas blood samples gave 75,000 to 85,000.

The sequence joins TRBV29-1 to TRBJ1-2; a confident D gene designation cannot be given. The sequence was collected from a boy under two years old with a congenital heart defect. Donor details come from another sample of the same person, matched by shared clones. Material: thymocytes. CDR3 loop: CSVASSGNYGYTF. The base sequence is TGCAGCGTTGCCTCCAGCGGGAACTATGGCTACACCTTC.